The clone carrying this T cell receptor (beta chain) has a handful of counts. Its specificity is unknown. The CDR3 is made up of 11 amino acids. The V and J ends lost 11 bases and 0 bases respectively, with 8 bases between them. Germline V gene data show CDR1 as MNHGY and CDR2 as SVAAGI. The PCR had 60 Vbeta and 13 Jbeta primers. The protocol was immunoSEQ multiplex PCR, while the TCRdb copy is restricted to in-frame clones and leaves out a portion. The sample lists around 120,000 clones; around four fifths were seen once. This specimen comes from a study of cytomegalovirus exposure and HLA in healthy donors. Study-wide findings and caveats: Relative to equally common others, HLA-associated TCR beta chains showed greater clonal expansion in a later analysis. Serostatus for CMV was the only available immune exposure information. A link between a missense DCLRE1C variant and TCR beta V- and J-gene trimming emerged from a later analysis. The dataset shows that most TCR sequences were rare, while some public TCRs occurred in many donors.

V and J are TRBV6-9 and TRBJ2-7, with D uncertain. The origin of this receptor is a human donor in good health. The sample consisted of PBMCs. Here the CDR3 DNA reads TGTGCCGCTAATGGCTCCTACGAGCAGTACTTC. As protein: CAANGSYEQYF.